This TCR beta chain derives from a study of blood T cells in healthy people across ages. Study observations and caveats: Fewer expanded clones and more diversity marked long-lived versus aged donors. Estimates of total diversity, which came from one million sequenced T cells, were considered to be underestimates.

A few counts support this clonotype. Its target is unknown. Using a J-beta primer mix together with a sample-barcoded 5' primer, a second PCR was run for about 6 to 11 cycles. One entry per CDR3 protein, called by TCRdb with MiXCR from the 5' RACE reads. The sample has about 1,600,000 distinct CDR3 sequences; roughly 45% are singletons. Source material: blood. This sequence was found in a woman aged 18-29 years in good health.

The chain's CDR3 is CASSYGLGTEAFF. The CDR3 DNA reads as TGTGCCAGCAGTTACGGGTTGGGCACTGAAGCTTTCTTT. V usage is TRBV6-5 and J usage is TRBJ1-1; D gene ambiguous. Trimming cost V 2 bases and J 4 bases, with 8 bases left between them. The CDR3 is made up of 13 amino acids. The germline gives CDR1 MNHEY, CDR2 SVGAGI.